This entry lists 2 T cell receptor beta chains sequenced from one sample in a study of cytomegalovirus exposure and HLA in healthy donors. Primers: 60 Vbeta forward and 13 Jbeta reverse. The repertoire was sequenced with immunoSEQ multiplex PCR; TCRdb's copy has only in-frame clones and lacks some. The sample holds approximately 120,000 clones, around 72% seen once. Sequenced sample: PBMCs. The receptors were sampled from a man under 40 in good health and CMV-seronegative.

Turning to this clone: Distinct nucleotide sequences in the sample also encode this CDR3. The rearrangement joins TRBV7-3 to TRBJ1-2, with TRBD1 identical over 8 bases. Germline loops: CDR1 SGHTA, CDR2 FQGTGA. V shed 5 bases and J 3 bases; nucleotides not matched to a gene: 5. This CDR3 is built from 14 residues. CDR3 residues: CASSQGTGYYGYTF. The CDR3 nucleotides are TGTGCCAGCAGCCAAGGGACAGGATACTATGGCTACACCTTC.

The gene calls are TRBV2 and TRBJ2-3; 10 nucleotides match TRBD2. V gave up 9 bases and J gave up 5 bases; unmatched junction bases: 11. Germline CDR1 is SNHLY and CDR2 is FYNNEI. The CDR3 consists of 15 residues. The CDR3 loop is CASSGAGGYGDTQYF. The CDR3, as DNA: TGTGCCAGTTCAGGAGCGGGGGGGTATGGAGATACGCAGTATTTT.